This T cell receptor (beta chain) was found in a study of T cells in tuberculosis (dated 2018 in TCRdb). Background for the entire study: The study combined CD1B tetramers and high-throughput TCR immunosequencing to characterize T cells specific for the mycobacterial lipid antigen glucose monomycolate (GMM). A South African clinical cohort compared IGRA-negative adolescents, IGRA-positive adolescents with latent tuberculosis and adults with active tuberculosis, roughly 9 per group. Beyond this particular receptor, the publication reports: Compared with IGRA-negative controls, TCR-alpha repertoires from active tuberculosis had smaller mean NN-distances to GMM-specific TCRs, which suggests that these TCRs underwent clonal expansion. Clinical samples were chosen by availability of cryopreserved specimens, and active tuberculosis cases were adults while controls were adolescents. A classifier using the diverse GMM-specific repertoire reached just over 85% accuracy (AUROC under 0.95), compared with 60% to 70% accuracy using GEM motif frequencies. The smaller NN-distances were partly driven by shorter CDR3-alpha lengths in active tuberculosis patients, and the difference for TCR-beta did not reach statistical significance.

The CDR3 sequence holds 13 residues, the cysteine and phenylalanine included. Just CDR3 DNA is preserved here, 39 bases in frame from base 1. Per the germline V gene, MGHRA is the CDR1 and YSYEKL is the CDR2. Here V drops 4 bases and J drops 12 bases, and the junction holds 9 bases not matched to any gene. TCR libraries were generated with the immunoSEQ multiplex PCR assay, using TCR-beta and/or TCR-alpha/delta assays for each sample. Amplified TCR libraries were sequenced on the Illumina high-throughput platform. The authors processed their data as follows. Clustering and dimensionality reduction relied on pairwise TCRdist distances among GMM-specific receptors from T cells that were either sorted ex vivo or expanded in vitro. Each clinical repertoire was scored by mean NN-distance, the average TCRdist to the nearest 10% of tetramer-positive reference sequences. To compute GEM TCR motif frequency, the fraction of unique TCRs matching known GEM sequences by V/J usage and CDR3 length was calculated. Linear discriminant analysis with leave-one-out cross-validation, implemented in scikit-learn, was used to classify active tuberculosis. Entries here come from immuneACCESS through TCRdb and include only in-frame sequences with V and J called. Some clones fail to appear in such tables; in the studies checked, an unresolved V gene covers under half of the shortfall, and the cause of the remainder is unknown. The V and J calls and clone size are taken from that table; D and trimming were inferred from the DNA. The sample table records 35,000 to 45,000 clones; approximately 94% of these occur just once. 9.5% to 13% of the sample is held by the ten biggest clonotypes.

On this clone itself: Its antigen remains unidentified. Base qualities are not at hand, and no much larger clone is one base apart.

At study entry, adolescents were screened for latent tuberculosis infection using a tuberculin skin test and the QuantiFERON-TB GOLD In-Tube IGRA. Immunosequencing was performed on unsorted cryopreserved PBMC, with approximately 110,000 T cells per clinical donor covered on average. Eleven high schools in the Worcester region of the Western Cape, South Africa, served as enrollment sites for adolescents aged 12 to 18 years. Ten or so M. tuberculosis-infected adolescents and roughly 10 uninfected adolescents were selected, with the two groups matched for age and sex. PBMC from adolescents were isolated by density centrifugation from freshly drawn heparinized blood and were then cryopreserved.

The sample comprised PBMCs. This receptor was taken from a donor between 10 and 29 years old with latent tuberculosis or without tuberculosis infection. Some clones in this sample may be carry-over from other donors' samples. This chain joins TRBV4-1 to TRBJ1-2; TRBD1 matches 9 bases in the middle. The CDR3 protein sequence reads: CASSPGTGLEDTF. DNA sequence: TGCGCCAGCAGCCCCGGGACAGGGCTAGAGGACACCTTC.